This entry features one T cell receptor beta chain sequence. Its specificity is unknown. This sample stems from a study of T cells after yellow fever vaccination. Study-level points and caveats: FACS-sorted repertoires could harbor abundant contaminating bulk-population clonotypes. Most primary-vaccination clones reappeared after the booster (about 95% CD4, around 88% CD8).

Trimming cost V 5 bases and J 1 base, with 14 bases left between them. The CDR3 runs 15 residues. Germline assignment: CDR1 SGHAT and CDR2 FQNNGV. In making TCR cDNA, 5'RACE template switching added a universal primer site and UMIs to it. TCRdb analysed the 5' RACE reads with MiXCR anew, one entry per CDR3 protein. This table has hundreds of thousands of distinct CDR3 sequences, 3.6% appearing once. The chain links TRBV11-2 to TRBJ2-5; D gene uncertain. This specimen consisted of PBMCs, obtained on the day of the yellow fever booster vaccination. This receptor was taken from a man aged 18 to 30 who received the YFV17D yellow fever vaccine. CDR3 nucleotides: TGTGCCAGCAGCGGAAGAGGACCGGCCCAAGAGACCCAGTACTTC. Protein: CASSGRGPAQETQYF.